A selection of T cell receptor beta chains follows, all from one sample in a study of beta chain features in type 1 diabetes. Assay: immunoSEQ multiplex PCR; the TCRdb copy retains only in-frame clones and omits some. Of a few hundred thousand clones in the sample, around a fifth were seen once. Source material: naive CD4+ T cells from blood. The receptors stem from a woman younger than 30 in good health. Each CDR3 is given with its conserved first and last residue. A clone size is listed for some rows: how often the clone was seen (once, few, many), or a class if it is expanded.

CDR3 | J | V | size
CASTLASGSYNEQFF | TRBJ2-1 | TRBV7-9 | few
CASSEASGGADEQFF | TRBJ2-1 | TRBV2 | .
CASQTAYNSPLHF | TRBJ1-6 | TRBV23-1 | few
CASTGQYYNEQFF | TRBJ2-1 | TRBV25-1 | .
CASSLRTGVLYEQYF | TRBJ2-7 | TRBV27 | few
CASRARGGGNEQFF | TRBJ2-1 | TRBV2 | .
CASSDLAGVETQYF | TRBJ2-5 | TRBV5-4 | few
CASSFLGVIEQYF | TRBJ2-7 | TRBV7-9 | .
CASSLLRGPQETQYF | TRBJ2-5 | TRBV5-1 | few
CASSSMTTQETQYF | TRBJ2-5 | TRBV5-1 | few
CASSLGRVNYGYTF | TRBJ1-2 | TRBV7-2 | few
CASSWGTGANYGYTF | TRBJ1-2 | TRBV5-1 | .
CASSFPAGTGGREQYF | TRBJ2-7 | TRBV5-4 | few
CASSLGAGGSDEQFF | TRBJ2-1 | TRBV5-1 | .
CASSQLLGLTDTQYF | TRBJ2-3 | TRBV7-2 | .
CASSPGQGRTEAFF | TRBJ1-1 | TRBV18 | .
CASSHFRTRTLNTEAFF | TRBJ1-1 | TRBV11-2 | .
CASSQTSGRNNEQFF | TRBJ2-1 | TRBV6-5 | few
CASSMGTGGENIQYF | TRBJ2-4 | TRBV5-1 | .
CAWSVSLGNTIYF | TRBJ1-3 | TRBV30 | few
CASSLRLAEETQYF | TRBJ2-5 | TRBV7-9 | few
CAWSSSGLQPQHF | TRBJ1-5 | TRBV30 | few
CASSPTGLGETQYF | TRBJ2-5 | TRBV7-7 | few
CATSTGDVYEQYF | TRBJ2-7 | TRBV15 | few
CSVGGTGAYEQYF | TRBJ2-7 | TRBV29-1 | .
CASSARTSGSSTDTQYF | TRBJ2-3 | TRBV7-9 | .